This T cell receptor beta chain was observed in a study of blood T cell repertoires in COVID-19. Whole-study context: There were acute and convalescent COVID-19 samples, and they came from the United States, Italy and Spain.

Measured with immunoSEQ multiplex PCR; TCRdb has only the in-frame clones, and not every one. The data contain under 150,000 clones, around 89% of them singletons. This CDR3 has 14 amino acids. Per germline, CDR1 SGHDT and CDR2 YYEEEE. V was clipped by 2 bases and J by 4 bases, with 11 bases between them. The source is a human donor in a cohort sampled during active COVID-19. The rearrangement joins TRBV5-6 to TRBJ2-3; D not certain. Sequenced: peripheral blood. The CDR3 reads CASSLLRPADTQYF. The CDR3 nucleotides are TGTGCCAGCAGCTTACTACGGCCGGCAGATACGCAGTATTTT.